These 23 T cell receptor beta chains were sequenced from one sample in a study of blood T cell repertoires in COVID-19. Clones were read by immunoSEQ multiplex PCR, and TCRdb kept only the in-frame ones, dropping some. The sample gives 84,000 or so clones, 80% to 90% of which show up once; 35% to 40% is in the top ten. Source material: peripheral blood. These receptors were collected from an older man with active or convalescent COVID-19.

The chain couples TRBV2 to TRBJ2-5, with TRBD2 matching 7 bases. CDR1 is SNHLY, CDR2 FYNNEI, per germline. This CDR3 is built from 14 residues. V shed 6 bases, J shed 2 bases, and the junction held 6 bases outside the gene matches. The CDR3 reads CASRRGERQETQYF. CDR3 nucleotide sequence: TGTGCCAGCAGACGGGGGGAGCGGCAAGAGACCCAGTACTTC.

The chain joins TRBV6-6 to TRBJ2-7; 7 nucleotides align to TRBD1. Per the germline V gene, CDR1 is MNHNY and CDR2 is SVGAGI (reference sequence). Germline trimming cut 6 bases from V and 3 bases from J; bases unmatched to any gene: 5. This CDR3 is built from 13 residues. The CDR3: CASSRQGNYEQYF. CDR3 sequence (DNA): TGTGCCAGCAGCCGACAGGGAAACTACGAGCAGTACTTC.

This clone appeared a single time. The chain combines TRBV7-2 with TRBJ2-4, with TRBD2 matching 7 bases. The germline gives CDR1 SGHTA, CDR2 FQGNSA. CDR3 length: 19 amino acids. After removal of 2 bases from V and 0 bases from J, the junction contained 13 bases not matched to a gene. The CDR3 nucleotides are TGTGCCAGCAGCTTACAAGCGGGGAAGAGCACCCTAGCCAAAAACATTCAGTACTTC. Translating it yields CASSLQAGKSTLAKNIQYF. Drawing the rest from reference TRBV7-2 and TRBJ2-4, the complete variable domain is GAGVSQSPSNKVTEKGKDVELRCDPISGHTALYWYRQSLGQGLEFLIYFQGNSAPDKSGLPSDRFSAERTGGSVSTLTIQRTQQEDSAVYLCASSLQAGKSTLAKNIQYFGAGTRLSVL.

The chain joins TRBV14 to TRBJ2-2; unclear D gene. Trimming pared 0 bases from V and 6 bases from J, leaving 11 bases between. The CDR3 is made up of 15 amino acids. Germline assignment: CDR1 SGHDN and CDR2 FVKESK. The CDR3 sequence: CASSQDRSWAGELFF. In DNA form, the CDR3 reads TGTGCCAGCAGCCAAGATAGGAGCTGGGCCGGGGAGCTGTTTTTT.

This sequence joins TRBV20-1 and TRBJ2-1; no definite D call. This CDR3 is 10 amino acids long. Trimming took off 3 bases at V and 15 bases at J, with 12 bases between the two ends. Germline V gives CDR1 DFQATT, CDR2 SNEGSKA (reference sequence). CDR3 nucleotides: TGCAGTGCTAGTCGCCTAGTTGTGTTCTTC. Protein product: CSASRLVVFF.

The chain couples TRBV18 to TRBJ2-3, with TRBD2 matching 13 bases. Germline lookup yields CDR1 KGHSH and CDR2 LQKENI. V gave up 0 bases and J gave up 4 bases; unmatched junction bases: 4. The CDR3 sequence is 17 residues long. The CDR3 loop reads CASSPPRLAGGADTQYF. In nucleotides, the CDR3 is TGTGCCAGCTCACCACCGAGACTAGCGGGAGGAGCAGATACGCAGTATTTT.

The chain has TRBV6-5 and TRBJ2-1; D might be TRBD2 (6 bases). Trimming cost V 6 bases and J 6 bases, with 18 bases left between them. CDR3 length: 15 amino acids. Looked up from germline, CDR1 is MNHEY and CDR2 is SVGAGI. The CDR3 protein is CASRGRGREFNEQFF. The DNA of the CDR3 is TGTGCCAGCAGGGGACGGGGCCGGGAGTTCAATGAGCAGTTCTTC.

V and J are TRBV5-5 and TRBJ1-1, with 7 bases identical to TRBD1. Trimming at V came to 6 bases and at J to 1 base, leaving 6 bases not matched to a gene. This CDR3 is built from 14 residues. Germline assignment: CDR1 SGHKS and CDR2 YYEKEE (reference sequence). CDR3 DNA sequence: TGTGCCAGCACCTCATCAGGGGGGAACACTGAAGCTTTCTTT. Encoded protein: CASTSSGGNTEAFF.

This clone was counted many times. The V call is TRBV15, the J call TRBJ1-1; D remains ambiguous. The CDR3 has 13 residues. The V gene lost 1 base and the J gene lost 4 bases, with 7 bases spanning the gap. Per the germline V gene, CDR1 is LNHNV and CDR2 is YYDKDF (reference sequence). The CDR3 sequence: CATSRVGSTEAFF. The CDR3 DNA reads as TGTGCCACCAGCAGAGTAGGGAGCACTGAAGCTTTCTTT.

The CDR3 here is CAWSGRRPGTGELFF. CDR3 sequence (DNA): TGTGCCTGGAGTGGGAGACGACCGGGAACCGGGGAGCTGTTTTTT. This rearrangement joins TRBV30 to TRBJ2-2, with D perhaps TRBD2 (5 bases). Germline lookup yields CDR1 GTSNPN and CDR2 SVGIG (reference sequence). This CDR3 region has 15 residues. Trimming cost V 1 base and J 5 bases, with 14 bases left between them.

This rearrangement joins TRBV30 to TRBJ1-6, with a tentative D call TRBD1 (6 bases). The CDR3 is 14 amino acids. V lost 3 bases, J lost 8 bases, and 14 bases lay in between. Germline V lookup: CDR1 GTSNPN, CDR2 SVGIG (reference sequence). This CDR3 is CAWSTGRDDSPLHF. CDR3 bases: TGTGCCTGGAGCACAGGGCGAGACGATTCACCCCTCCACTTT.

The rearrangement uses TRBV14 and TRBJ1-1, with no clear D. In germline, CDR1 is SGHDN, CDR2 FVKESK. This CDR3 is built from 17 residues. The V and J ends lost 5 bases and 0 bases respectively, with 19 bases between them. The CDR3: CASSSMEGAGMNTEAFF. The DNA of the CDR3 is TGTGCCAGCAGCTCCATGGAGGGCGCGGGCATGAACACTGAAGCTTTCTTT.

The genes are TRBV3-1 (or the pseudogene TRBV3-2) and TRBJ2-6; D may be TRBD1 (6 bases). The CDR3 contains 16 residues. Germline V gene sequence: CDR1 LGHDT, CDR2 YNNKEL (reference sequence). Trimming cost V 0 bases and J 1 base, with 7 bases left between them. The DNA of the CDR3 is TGTGCCAGCAGCCAAGAAAGGGGGTCTGGGGCCAACGTCCTGACTTTC. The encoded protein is CASSQERGSGANVLTF.

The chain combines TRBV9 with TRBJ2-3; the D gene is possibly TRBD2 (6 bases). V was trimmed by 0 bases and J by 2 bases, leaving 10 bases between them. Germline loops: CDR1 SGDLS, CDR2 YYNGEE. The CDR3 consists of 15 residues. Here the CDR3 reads CASSVGGGSTDTQYF. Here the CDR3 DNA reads TGTGCCAGCAGCGTAGGAGGAGGGTCCACAGATACGCAGTATTTT.

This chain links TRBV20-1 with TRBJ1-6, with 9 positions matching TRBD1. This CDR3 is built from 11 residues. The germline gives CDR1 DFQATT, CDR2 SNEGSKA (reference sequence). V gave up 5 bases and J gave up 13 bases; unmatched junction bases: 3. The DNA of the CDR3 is TGCAGTGCTGGGACAGGGACCCCCCTCCACTTT. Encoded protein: CSAGTGTPLHF.

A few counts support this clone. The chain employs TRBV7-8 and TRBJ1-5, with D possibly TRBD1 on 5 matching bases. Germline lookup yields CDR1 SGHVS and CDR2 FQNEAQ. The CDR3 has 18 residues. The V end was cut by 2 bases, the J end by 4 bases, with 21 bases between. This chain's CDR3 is CASSLTQGSPPFNQPQHF. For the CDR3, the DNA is TGTGCCAGCAGCTTAACTCAGGGAAGCCCTCCTTTTAATCAGCCCCAGCATTTT.

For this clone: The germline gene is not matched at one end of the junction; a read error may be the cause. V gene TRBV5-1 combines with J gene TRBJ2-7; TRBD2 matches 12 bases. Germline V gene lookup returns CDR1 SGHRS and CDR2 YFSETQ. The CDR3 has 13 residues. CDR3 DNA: TGCGCCAGCAGCGTAGGACTAGCGGGGACTCCGAACTTC. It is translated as CASSVGLAGTPNF.

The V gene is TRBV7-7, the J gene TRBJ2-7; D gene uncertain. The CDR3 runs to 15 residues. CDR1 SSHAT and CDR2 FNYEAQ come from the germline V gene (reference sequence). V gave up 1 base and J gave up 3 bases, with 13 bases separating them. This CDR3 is CASSLVYSNFYEQYF. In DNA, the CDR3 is TGTGCCAGCAGCTTAGTATACAGTAACTTCTACGAGCAGTACTTC.

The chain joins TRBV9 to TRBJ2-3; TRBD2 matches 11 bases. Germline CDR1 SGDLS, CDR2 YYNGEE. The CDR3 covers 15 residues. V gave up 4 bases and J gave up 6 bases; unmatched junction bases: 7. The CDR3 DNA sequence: TGTGCCAGCAGCTTAGCGGGAGGGTCGTCGGATACGCAGTATTTT. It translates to CASSLAGGSSDTQYF.

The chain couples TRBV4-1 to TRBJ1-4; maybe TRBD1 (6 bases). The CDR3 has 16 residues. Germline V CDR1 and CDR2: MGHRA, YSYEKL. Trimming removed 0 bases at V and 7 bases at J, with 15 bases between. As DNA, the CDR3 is TGCGCCAGCAGCCAAGATCGCGGGGGCTTTGGTGAAAAACTGTTTTTT. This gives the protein CASSQDRGGFGEKLFF.

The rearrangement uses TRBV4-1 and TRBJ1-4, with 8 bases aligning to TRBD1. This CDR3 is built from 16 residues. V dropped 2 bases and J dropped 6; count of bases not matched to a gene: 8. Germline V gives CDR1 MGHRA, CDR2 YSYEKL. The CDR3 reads CASSQSGQGWDEKLFF. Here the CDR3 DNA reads TGCGCCAGCAGCCAATCCGGACAGGGCTGGGATGAAAAACTGTTTTTT.

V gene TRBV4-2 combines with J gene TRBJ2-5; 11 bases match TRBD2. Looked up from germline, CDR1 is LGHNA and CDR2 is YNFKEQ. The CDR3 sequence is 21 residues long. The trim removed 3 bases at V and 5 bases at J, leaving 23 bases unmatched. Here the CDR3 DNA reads TGTGCCAGCAGCCATCCCCCCGGGACTAGCGGAGGTGGAGAATCCGGGGAGACCCAGTACTTC. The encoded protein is CASSHPPGTSGGGESGETQYF.

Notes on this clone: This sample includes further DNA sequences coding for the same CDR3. The DNA for the CDR3 is TGCGCCAGCAGCTTAGGCGGGAGCTCCTACAATGAGCAGTTCTTC. Its protein is CASSLGGSSYNEQFF. The rearrangement joins TRBV5-1 to TRBJ2-1, with 7 bases that match TRBD2. Germline V gene data show CDR1 as SGHRS and CDR2 as YFSETQ. Trimming removed 2 bases from V and 0 bases from J; junction bases left unmatched: 2. The CDR3 loop spans 15 amino acids.